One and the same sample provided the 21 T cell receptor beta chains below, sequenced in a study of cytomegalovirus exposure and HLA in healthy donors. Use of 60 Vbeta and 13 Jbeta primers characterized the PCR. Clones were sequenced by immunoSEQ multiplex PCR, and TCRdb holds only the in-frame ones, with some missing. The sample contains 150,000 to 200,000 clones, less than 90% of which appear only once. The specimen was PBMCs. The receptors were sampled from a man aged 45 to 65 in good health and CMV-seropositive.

The CDR3 sequence is CASSIAGQGANEQFF. The CDR3 DNA reads as TGTGCCAGCAGCATTGCAGGACAGGGGGCTAATGAGCAGTTCTTC. V gene TRBV9 combines with J gene TRBJ2-1; 11 nucleotides align to TRBD1. CDR1 and CDR2 from the germline V gene are SGDLS and YYNGEE. This CDR3 contains 15 residues. The V gene end was trimmed by 4 bases and the J gene end by 7 bases; junction bases not matched to a gene: 7.

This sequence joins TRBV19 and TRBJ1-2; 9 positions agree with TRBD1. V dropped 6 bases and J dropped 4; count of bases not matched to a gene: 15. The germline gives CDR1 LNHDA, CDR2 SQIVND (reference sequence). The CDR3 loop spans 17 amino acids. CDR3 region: CASRKPYGDRDGYGYTF. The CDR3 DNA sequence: TGTGCCAGTAGGAAACCCTACGGGGACAGGGATGGCTATGGCTACACCTTC.

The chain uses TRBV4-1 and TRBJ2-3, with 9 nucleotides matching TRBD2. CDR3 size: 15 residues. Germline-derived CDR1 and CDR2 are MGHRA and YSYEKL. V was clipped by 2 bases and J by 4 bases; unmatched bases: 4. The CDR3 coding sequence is TGCGCCAGCAGCCAACTAGCGGGGACGGCAGATACGCAGTATTTT. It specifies CASSQLAGTADTQYF.

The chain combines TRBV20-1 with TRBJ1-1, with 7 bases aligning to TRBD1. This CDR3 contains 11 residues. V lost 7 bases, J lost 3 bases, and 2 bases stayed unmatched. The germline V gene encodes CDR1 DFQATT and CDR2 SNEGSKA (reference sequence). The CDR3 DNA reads TGCAGTGGACAGGGCGACACTGAAGCTTTCTTT. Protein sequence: CSGQGDTEAFF.

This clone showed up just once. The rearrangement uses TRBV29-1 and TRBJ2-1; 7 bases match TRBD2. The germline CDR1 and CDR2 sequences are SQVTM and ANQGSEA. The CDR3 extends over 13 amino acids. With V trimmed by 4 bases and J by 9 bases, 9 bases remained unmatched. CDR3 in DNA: TGCAGCGTTGTGCGGGGGATAGGGAGTGAGCAGTTCTTC. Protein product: CSVVRGIGSEQFF.

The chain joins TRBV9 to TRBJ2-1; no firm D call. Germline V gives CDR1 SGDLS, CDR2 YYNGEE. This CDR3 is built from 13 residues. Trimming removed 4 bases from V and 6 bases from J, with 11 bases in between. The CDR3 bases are TGTGCCAGCAGCCCCCCGATCGGCAATGAGCAGTTCTTC. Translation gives CASSPPIGNEQFF.

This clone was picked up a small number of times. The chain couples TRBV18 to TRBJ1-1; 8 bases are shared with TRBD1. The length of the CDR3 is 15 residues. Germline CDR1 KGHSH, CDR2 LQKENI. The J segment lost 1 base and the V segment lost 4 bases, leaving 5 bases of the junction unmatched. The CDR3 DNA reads TGTGCCAGCTCACTTACCGGGACAGGGAACACTGAAGCTTTCTTT. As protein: CASSLTGTGNTEAFF.

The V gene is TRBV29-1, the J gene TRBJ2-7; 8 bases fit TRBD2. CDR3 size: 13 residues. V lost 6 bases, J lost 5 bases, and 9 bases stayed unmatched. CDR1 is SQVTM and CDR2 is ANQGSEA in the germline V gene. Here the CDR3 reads CSVVTSEFHEQYF. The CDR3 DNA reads TGCAGCGTGGTGACTAGCGAATTCCACGAGCAGTACTTC.

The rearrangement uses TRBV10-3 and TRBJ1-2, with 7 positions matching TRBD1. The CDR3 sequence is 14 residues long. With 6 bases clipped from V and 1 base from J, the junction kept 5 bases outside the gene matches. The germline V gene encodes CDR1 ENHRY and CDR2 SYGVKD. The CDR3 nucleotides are TGTGCCATCAGGACAGGGAGTTTTAACTATGGCTACACCTTC. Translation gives CAIRTGSFNYGYTF.

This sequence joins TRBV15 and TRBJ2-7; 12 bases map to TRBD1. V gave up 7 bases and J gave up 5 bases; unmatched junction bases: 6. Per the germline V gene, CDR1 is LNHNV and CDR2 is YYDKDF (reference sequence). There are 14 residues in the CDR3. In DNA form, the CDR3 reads TGTGCCACCACCCGGGACAGGGGGCTGAACGAGCAGTACTTC. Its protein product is CATTRDRGLNEQYF.

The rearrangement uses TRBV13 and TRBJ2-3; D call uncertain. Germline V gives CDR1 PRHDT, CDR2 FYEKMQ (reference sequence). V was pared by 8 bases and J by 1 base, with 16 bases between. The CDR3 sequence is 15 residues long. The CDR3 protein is CASSSFDSGTDTQYF. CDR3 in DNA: TGTGCCAGCTCGTCGTTTGACTCGGGCACAGATACGCAGTATTTT. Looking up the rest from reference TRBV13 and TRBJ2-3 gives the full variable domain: AAGVIQSPRHLIKEKRETATLKCYPIPRHDTVYWYQQGPGQDPQFLISFYEKMQSDKGSIPDRFSAQQFSDYHSELNMSSLELGDSALYFCASSSFDSGTDTQYFGPGTRLTVL.

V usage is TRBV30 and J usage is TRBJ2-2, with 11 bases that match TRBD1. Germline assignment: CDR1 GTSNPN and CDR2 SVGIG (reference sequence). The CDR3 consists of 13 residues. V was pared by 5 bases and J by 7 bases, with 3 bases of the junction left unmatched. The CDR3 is CAWGQGAIGELFF. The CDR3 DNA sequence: TGTGCCTGGGGACAGGGGGCTATCGGGGAGCTGTTTTTT.

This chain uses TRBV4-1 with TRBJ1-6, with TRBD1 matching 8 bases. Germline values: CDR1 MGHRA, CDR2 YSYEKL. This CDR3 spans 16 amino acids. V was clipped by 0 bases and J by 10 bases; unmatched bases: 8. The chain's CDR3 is CASSQDPDREWSPLHF. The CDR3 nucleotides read TGCGCCAGCAGCCAAGACCCGGACAGGGAGTGGTCACCCCTCCACTTT.

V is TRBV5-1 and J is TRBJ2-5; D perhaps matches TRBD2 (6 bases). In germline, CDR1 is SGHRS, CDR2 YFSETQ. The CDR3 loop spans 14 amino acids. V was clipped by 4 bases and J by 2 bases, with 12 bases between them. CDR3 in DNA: TGCGCCAGCAGCACGGGACTCGTACAAGAGACCCAGTACTTC. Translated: CASSTGLVQETQYF. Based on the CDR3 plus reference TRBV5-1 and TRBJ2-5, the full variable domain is KAGVTQTPRYLIKTRGQQVTLSCSPISGHRSVSWYQQTPGQGLQFLFEYFSETQRNKGNFPGRFSGRQFSNSRSEMNVSTLELGDSALYLCASSTGLVQETQYFGPGTRLLVL.

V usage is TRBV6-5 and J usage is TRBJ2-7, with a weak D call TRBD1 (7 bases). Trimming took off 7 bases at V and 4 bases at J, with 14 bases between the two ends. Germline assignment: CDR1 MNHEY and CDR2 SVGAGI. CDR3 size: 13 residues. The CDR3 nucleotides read TGTGCCAGCAATCCGACAGGGAGGTACGAGCAGTACTTC. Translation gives CASNPTGRYEQYF.

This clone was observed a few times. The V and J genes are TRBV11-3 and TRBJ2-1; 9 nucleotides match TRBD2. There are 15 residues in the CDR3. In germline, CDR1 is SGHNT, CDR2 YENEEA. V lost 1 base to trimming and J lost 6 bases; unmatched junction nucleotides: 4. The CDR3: CASSLGSGSGNEQFF. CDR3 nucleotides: TGTGCCAGCAGCTTAGGTAGCGGGAGTGGCAATGAGCAGTTCTTC.

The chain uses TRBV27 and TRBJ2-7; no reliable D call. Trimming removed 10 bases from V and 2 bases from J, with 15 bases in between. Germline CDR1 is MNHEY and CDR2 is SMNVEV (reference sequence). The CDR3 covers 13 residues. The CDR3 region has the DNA TGTGCCACCCGTGGTGGCGGCACCTACGAGCAGTACTTC. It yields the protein CATRGGGTYEQYF.

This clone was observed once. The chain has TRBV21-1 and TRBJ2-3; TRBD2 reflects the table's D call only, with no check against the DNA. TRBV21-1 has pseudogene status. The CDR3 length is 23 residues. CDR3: CASSPSGEPAWDTSGKSTDTQYF. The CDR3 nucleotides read TGTGCCAGCAGCCCCTCTGGGGAACCGGCCTGGGATACCAGCGGGAAAAGCACAGATACGCAGTATTTT.

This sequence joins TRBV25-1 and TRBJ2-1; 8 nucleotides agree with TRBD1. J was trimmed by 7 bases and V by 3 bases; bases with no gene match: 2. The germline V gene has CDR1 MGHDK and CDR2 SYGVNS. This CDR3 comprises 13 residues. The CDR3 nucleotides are TGTGCCAGCAGTGATAACAGGGGGAATGAGCAGTTCTTC. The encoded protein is CASSDNRGNEQFF.

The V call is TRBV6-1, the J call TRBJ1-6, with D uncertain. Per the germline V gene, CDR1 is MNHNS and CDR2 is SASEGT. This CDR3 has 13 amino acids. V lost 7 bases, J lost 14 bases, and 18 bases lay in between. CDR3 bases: TGTGCCAGCAAAGAAGGGTGGGTCGGGGCCCTCCACTTT. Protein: CASKEGWVGALHF.

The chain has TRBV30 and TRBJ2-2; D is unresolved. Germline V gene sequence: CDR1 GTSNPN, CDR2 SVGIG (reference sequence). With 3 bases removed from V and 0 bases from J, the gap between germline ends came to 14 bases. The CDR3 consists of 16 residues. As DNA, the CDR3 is TGTGCCTGGAGCCCCAGGATAAGAACGAACACCGGGGAGCTGTTTTTT. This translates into CAWSPRIRTNTGELFF.